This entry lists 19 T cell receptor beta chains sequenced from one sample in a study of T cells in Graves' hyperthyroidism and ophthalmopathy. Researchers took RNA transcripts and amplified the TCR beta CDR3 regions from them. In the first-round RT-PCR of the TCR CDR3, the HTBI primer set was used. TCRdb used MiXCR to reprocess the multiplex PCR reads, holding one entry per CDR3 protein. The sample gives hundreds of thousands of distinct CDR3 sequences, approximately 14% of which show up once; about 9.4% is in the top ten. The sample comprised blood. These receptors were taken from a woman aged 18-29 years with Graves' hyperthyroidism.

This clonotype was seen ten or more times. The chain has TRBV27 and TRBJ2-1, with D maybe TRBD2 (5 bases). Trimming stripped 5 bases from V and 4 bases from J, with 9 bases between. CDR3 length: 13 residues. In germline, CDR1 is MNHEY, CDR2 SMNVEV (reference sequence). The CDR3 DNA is TGTGCCAGCAGTATTGGACTTTACAATGAGCAGTTCTTC. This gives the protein CASSIGLYNEQFF.

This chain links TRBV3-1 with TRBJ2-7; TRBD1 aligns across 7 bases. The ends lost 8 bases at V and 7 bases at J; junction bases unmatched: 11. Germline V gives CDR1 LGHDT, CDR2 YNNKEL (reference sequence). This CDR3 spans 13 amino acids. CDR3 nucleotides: TGTGCCAGCCAAGGGACAGCCTTCGGGGAGCAGTACTTC. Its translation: CASQGTAFGEQYF.

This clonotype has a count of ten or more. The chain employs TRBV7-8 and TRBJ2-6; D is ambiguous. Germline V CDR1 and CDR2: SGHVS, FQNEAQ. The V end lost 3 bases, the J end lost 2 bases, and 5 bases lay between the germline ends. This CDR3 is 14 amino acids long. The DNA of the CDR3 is TGTGCCAGCAGCTTCGAGGCTGGGGCCAACGTCCTGACTTTC. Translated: CASSFEAGANVLTF.

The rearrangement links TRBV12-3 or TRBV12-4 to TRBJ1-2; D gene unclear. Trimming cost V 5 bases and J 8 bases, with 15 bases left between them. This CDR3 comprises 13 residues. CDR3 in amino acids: CASSEDVGPGYTF. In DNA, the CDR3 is TGTGCCAGCAGTGAAGACGTGGGCCCCGGCTACACCTTC.

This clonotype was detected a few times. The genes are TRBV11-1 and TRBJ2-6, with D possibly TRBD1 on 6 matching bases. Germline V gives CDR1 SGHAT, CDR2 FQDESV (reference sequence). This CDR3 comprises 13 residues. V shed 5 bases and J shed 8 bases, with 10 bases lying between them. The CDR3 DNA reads TGTGCCAGCAGCCGGGACATAACCAACGTCCTGACTTTC. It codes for CASSRDITNVLTF.

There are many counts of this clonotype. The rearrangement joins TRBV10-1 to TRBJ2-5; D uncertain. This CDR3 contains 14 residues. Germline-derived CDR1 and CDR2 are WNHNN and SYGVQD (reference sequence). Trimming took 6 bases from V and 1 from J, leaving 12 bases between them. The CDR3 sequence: CASRTQPSQETQYF. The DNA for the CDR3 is TGCGCCAGCAGGACACAGCCGAGCCAAGAGACCCAGTACTTC.

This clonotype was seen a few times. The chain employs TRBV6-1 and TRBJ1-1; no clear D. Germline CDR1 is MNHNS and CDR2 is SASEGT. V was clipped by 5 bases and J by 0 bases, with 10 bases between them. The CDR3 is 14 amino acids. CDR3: CASSPVAVNTEAFF. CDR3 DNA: TGTGCCAGCAGTCCTGTTGCGGTGAACACTGAAGCTTTCTTT.

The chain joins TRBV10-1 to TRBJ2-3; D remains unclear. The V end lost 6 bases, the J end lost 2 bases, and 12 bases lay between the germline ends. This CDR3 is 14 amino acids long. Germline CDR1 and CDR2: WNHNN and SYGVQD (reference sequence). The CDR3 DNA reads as TGCGCCAGCAGCCAAACAGTCTTCACAGATACGCAGTATTTT. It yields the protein CASSQTVFTDTQYF.

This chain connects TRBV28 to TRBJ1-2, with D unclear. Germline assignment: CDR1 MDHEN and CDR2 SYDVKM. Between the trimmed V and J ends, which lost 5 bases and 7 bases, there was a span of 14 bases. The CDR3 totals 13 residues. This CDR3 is CASSPSRVSGYTF. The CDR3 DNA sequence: TGTGCCAGCAGTCCCTCCCGGGTTAGTGGCTACACCTTC.

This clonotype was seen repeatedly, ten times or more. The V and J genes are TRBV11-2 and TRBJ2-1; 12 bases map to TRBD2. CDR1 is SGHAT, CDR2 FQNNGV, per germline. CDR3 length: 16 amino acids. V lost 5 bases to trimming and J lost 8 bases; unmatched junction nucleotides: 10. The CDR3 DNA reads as TGTGCCAGCAGCGGCCGGGGACTAGCGGGTATATATGAGCAGTTCTTC. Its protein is CASSGRGLAGIYEQFF.

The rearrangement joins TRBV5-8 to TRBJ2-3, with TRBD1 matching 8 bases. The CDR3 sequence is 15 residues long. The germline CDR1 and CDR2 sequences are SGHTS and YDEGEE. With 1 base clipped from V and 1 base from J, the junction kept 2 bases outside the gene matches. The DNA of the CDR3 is TGTGCCAGCAGCTTGAAGACAGGGGGCACAGATACGCAGTATTTT. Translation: CASSLKTGGTDTQYF.

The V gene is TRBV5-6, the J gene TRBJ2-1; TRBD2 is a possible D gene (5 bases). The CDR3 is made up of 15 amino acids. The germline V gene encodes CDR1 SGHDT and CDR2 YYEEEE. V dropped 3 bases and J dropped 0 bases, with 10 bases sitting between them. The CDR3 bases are TGTGCCAGCAGCTCGGAGGTGAGCTCCTACAATGAGCAGTTCTTC. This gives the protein CASSSEVSSYNEQFF.

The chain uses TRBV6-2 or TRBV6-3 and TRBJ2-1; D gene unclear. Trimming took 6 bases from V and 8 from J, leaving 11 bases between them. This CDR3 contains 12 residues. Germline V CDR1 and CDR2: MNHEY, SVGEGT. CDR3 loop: CASRPTFDEQFF. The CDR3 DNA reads TGTGCCAGCAGGCCTACCTTCGATGAGCAGTTCTTC.

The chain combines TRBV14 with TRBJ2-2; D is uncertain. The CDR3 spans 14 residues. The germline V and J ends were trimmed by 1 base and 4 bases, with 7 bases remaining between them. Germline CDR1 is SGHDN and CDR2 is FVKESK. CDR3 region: CASSQGSLTGELFF. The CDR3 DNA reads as TGTGCCAGCAGCCAAGGTTCTCTCACCGGGGAGCTGTTTTTT.

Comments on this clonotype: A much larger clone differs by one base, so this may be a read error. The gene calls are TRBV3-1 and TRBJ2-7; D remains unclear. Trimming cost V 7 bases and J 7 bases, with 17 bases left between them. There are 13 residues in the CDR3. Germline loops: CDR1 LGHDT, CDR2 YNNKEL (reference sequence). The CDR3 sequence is CASTHLGPNEQYF. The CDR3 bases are TGTGCCAGCACCCACCTGGGCCCCAATGAGCAGTACTTC.

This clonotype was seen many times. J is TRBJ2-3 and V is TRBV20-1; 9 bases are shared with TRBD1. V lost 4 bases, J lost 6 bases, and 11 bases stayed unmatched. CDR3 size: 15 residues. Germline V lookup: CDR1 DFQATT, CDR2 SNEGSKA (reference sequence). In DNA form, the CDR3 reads TGCAGTGCTACTGGACCGGGACAGGGTGTCGATACGCAGTATTTT. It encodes CSATGPGQGVDTQYF.

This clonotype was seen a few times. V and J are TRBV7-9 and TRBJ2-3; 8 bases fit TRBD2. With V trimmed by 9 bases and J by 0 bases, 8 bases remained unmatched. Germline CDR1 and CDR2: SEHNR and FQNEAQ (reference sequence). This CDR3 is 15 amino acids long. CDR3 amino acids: CASSAWTSSTDTQYF. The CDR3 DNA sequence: TGTGCCAGTTCGGCATGGACTAGCAGCACAGATACGCAGTATTTT.

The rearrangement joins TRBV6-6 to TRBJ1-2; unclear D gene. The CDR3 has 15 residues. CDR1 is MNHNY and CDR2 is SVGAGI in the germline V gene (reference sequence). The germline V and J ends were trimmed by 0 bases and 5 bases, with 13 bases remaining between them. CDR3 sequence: CASSYSRIAAYGYTF. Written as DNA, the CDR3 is TGTGCCAGCAGTTACTCGAGAATCGCCGCGTATGGCTACACCTTC.

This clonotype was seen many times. The CDR3 DNA reads as TGTGCCAGCAGTCCTACGAGGGCCTCGTTTGGGACTGAAGCTTTCTTT. Translating gives CASSPTRASFGTEAFF. V and J are TRBV28 and TRBJ1-1; D call uncertain. Trimming pared 5 bases from V and 5 bases from J, leaving 21 bases between. Per germline, CDR1 MDHEN and CDR2 SYDVKM. This CDR3 spans 16 amino acids.